These 9 T cell receptor beta chains originate from one sample sequenced in a study of shared clonotypes between healthy human individuals. Clones were read by immunoSEQ multiplex PCR, and TCRdb kept only the in-frame ones, dropping some. This repertoire shows some 1.1 million clones, approximately 80% found once; its top ten account for about 0.94%. Sequencing was performed on memory CD4+ T cells from PBMCs. Subset described: CD45RA-negative fraction. The source of these receptors is a man aged 18-30 years in good health. Some clones in this sample may be carry-over from other donors' samples.

The chain recombines TRBV5-8 with TRBJ2-5; TRBD1 aligns across 8 bases. Looked up from germline, CDR1 is SGHTS and CDR2 is YDEGEE. The J segment lost 5 bases and the V segment lost 4 bases, leaving 10 bases of the junction unmatched. This CDR3 has 15 residues. In DNA form, the CDR3 reads TGTGCCAGCAGCGACCCGCGGCGGACAGGGGAGACCCAGTACTTC. This translates into CASSDPRRTGETQYF. Full variable domain (rest looked up from reference TRBV5-8 and TRBJ2-5): EAGVTQSPTHLIKTRGQQATLRCSPISGHTSVYWYQQALGLGLQFLLWYDEGEERNRGNFPPRFSGRQFPNYSSELNVNALELEDSALYLCASSDPRRTGETQYFGPGTRLLVL.

The CDR3 DNA is TGTGCCACCCACCCCAGGGGGAACTATGGCTACACCTTC. Amino acids: CATHPRGNYGYTF. The gene calls are TRBV7-8 and TRBJ1-2; TRBD1 aligns across 7 bases. V lost 10 bases, J lost 2 bases, and 7 bases stayed unmatched. The CDR3 consists of 13 residues. CDR1 SGHVS and CDR2 FQNEAQ come from the germline V gene. Variable domain in full (rest from reference TRBV7-8 and TRBJ1-2): GAGVSQSPRYKVAKRGQDVALRCDPISGHVSLFWYQQALGQGPEFLTYFQNEAQLDKSGLPSDRFFAERPEGSVSTLKIQRTQQEDSAVYLCATHPRGNYGYTFGSGTRLTVV.

The rearrangement uses TRBV7-2 and TRBJ2-5, with D perhaps TRBD2 (6 bases). The CDR3 loop spans 13 amino acids. The germline V gene has CDR1 SGHTA and CDR2 FQGNSA. Trimming took 2 bases from V and 4 from J, leaving 8 bases between them. Here the CDR3 reads CASSLRAGETQYF. CDR3 bases: TGTGCCAGCAGCTTACGAGCGGGAGAGACCCAGTACTTC.

Regarding this clone: A clone one base away is much larger, so this may be a read error. The CDR3 reads CASSYRTRMNTGELLF. As DNA, the CDR3 is TGTGCCAGCAGTTATAGGACTAGAATGAACACCGGGGAGCTGCTTTTT. This sequence joins TRBV6-6 and TRBJ2-2; 7 nucleotides agree with TRBD2. The CDR3 runs to 16 residues. Germline CDR1 MNHNY, CDR2 SVGAGI (reference sequence).

The chain couples TRBV4-2 to TRBJ2-1; no clear D gene. Germline lookup yields CDR1 LGHNA and CDR2 YNFKEQ. V lost 1 base, J lost 5 bases, and 15 bases lay in between. The CDR3 has 16 residues. CDR3 amino acids: CASSQGGSFRDNEQFF. For the CDR3, the DNA is TGTGCCAGCAGCCAAGGAGGCAGTTTCCGAGACAATGAGCAGTTCTTC.

CDR3 loop: CASSFGQGRVETQYF. The DNA of the CDR3 is TGTGCCAGCAGCTTTGGACAGGGCAGGGTGGAGACCCAGTACTTC. The rearrangement joins TRBV11-1 to TRBJ2-5; 8 positions agree with TRBD1. CDR3 length equals 15 residues. The germline gives CDR1 SGHAT, CDR2 FQDESV (reference sequence). Trimming took 3 bases from V and 5 from J; bases not matched to a gene: 8.

This clone was seen ten or more times. The chain links TRBV5-1 to TRBJ1-2, with D tentatively TRBD1 (5 bases). The CDR3 extends over 13 amino acids. CDR1 SGHRS and CDR2 YFSETQ come from the germline V gene. Trimming removed 0 bases from V and 7 bases from J, with 10 bases in between. The CDR3 DNA sequence: TGCGCCAGCAGCTTGGAGGGGCACGGTGGCTACACCTTC. Amino acid sequence: CASSLEGHGGYTF.

This rearrangement joins TRBV19 to TRBJ2-7, with D possibly called TRBD1 or TRBD2 (5 bases each). CDR1 LNHDA and CDR2 SQIVND come from the germline V gene (reference sequence). This CDR3 is 14 amino acids long. V was pared by 6 bases and J by 2 bases, with 14 bases between. Here the CDR3 reads CASSSPGRTYEQYF. CDR3 nucleotides: TGTGCCAGTAGCTCCCCGGGACGGACCTACGAGCAGTACTTC.

This clone was seen only a few times. V usage is TRBV10-3 and J usage is TRBJ1-1, with D perhaps TRBD1 (5 bases). V was shortened by 5 bases and J by 3 bases, with 7 bases between the two germline ends. Germline V CDR1 and CDR2: ENHRY, SYGVKD. CDR3 length equals 12 residues. The CDR3 nucleotides read TGTGCCATCAGTACAGGATACACTGAAGCTTTCTTT. The encoded protein is CAISTGYTEAFF.